This T cell receptor (beta chain) originates from a study of blood T cells in healthy people across ages. Findings and caveats of the study: It was not known whether donors were CMV positive (a possible confounder of expanded clonotype changes). More naive CD4+ cells and higher diversity marked long-lived donors relative to aged donors. What prevented conclusive comparison of naive and antigen-experienced cells was that PBMCs were unsorted. Measured against age, TCR beta diversity per million T cells decreased in a roughly linear manner.

Germline V gene data show CDR1 as SGHNT and CDR2 as YYREEE (reference sequence). The CDR3 is 14 residues long. V dropped 2 bases and J dropped 9 bases, with 15 bases sitting between them. Of note for this clonotype: What it binds is not known.

Using a J-beta primer mix together with a sample-barcoded 5' primer, a second PCR was run for roughly 7 to 11 cycles. TCRdb called the 5' RACE reads again in MiXCR, with one record for every CDR3 protein. The table records around 1.5 million distinct CDR3 sequences, 34% of them present only once. The chain carries TRBV5-4 and TRBJ2-1; tentatively, D is TRBD1 or TRBD2 (5 bases each). The source is a woman in her thirties in good health. The source material was blood. The CDR3, as DNA: TGTGCCAGCAGCTTATGGGGGAGTAACTCTGAGCAGTTCTTC. Translating it yields CASSLWGSNSEQFF. Variable domain in full (rest from reference TRBV5-4 and TRBJ2-1): ETGVTQSPTHLIKTRGQQVTLRCSSQSGHNTVSWYQQALGQGPQFIFQYYREEENGRGNFPPRFSGLQFPNYSSELNVNALELDDSALYLCASSLWGSNSEQFFGPGTRLTVL.